Included here is one TCR beta chain sequence, with context. The target antigen is unknown. Other nucleotide sequences in the sample specify the same CDR3. The table came from immunoSEQ multiplex PCR; TCRdb's copy has only in-frame clones and leaves some out. The repertoire includes 2 million to 2.5 million clones, 80% to 95% of them detected once, and about 0.38% sits in the top ten. Donors, healthy HIV-negative adults, lacked recent acute infections or vaccinations. The CDR3 contains 12 residues. Between the trimmed V and J ends, which lost 1 base and 8 bases, there was a span of 8 bases. CDR1 and CDR2 (germline): SEHNR, FQNEAQ (reference sequence). The data originate from a study of shared clonotypes between healthy human individuals. Study outcomes and limitations: Genetic and exposure-history diversity was limited by the small donor number. When naive CD4 clonotypes were compared across several donors, approximately 5% were shared.

This clonotype originated in a man aged 18 to 30 in good health. Some clones in this sample may be carry-over from other donors' samples. This sequence joins TRBV7-9 and TRBJ1-2, with a tentative D call TRBD1 (5 bases). The specimen sequenced was naive CD4+ T cells from PBMCs. Stated subset: CD45RA+ positively selected. The CDR3 loop reads CASSLGQGGYTF. The CDR3 region has the DNA TGTGCCAGCAGCTTAGGCCAGGGAGGCTACACCTTC. Full variable domain (rest looked up from reference TRBV7-9 and TRBJ1-2): DTGVSQNPRHKITKRGQNVTFRCDPISEHNRLYWYRQTLGQGPEFLTYFQNEAQLEKSRLLSDRFSAERPKGSFSTLEIQRTEQGDSAMYLCASSLGQGGYTFGSGTRLTVV.